This T cell receptor beta chain was found in a study of early T cells in non-severe SARS-CoV-2 infection. This clonotype was counted at least ten times. Tagging with unique molecular identifiers was applied to individual cDNA molecules. A single record per CDR3 protein comes from TCRdb applying MiXCR to the 5' RACE reads. The repertoire has more than 65,000 distinct CDR3 sequences, approximately 13% of them found once; the top ten carry approximately 5.2%. Trimming shortened V by 3 bases and J by 5 bases, and 11 bases separated the two germline ends. Looked up from germline, CDR1 is DFQATT and CDR2 is SNEGSKA (reference sequence). The CDR3 contains 13 residues.

This receptor was taken from an adult who was a healthcare worker with PCR-confirmed SARS-CoV-2 infection or an uninfected control (not recorded which). The sequencing sample was made of whole blood. The rearrangement uses TRBV20-1 and TRBJ1-5, with D possibly being TRBD1 (5 bases). CDR3 region: CSASSQGDQPQHF. In DNA, the CDR3 is TGCAGTGCTAGTTCGCAGGGAGATCAGCCCCAGCATTTT.